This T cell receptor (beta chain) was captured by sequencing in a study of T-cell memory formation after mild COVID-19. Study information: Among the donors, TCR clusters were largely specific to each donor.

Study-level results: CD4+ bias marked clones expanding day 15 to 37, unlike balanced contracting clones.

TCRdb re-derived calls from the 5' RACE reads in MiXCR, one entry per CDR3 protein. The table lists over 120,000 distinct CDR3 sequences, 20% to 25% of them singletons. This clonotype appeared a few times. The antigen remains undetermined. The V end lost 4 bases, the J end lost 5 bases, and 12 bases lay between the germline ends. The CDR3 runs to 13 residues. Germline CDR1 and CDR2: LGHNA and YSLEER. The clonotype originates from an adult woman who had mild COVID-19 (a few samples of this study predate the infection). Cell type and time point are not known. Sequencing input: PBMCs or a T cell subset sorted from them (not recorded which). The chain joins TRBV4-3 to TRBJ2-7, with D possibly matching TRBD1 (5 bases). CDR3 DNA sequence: TGCGCCAGCAGCCGCCAGGGTAGCCACGAGCAGTACTTC. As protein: CASSRQGSHEQYF.